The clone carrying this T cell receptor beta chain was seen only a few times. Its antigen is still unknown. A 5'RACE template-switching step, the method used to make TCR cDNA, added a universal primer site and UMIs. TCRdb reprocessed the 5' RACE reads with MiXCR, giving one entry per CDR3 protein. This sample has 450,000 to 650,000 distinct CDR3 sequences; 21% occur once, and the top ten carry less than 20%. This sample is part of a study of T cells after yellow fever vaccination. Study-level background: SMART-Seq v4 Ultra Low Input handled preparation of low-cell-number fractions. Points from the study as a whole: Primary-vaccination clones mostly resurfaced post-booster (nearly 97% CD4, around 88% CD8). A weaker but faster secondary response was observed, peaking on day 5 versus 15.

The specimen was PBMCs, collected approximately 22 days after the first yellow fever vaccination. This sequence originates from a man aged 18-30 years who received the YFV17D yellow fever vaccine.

This CDR3 is CASSFMATSGGWADTQYF. The CDR3 DNA reads as TGTGCCAGCAGTTTTATGGCGACTAGCGGGGGATGGGCAGATACGCAGTATTTT. The chain recombines TRBV12-3 or TRBV12-4 with TRBJ2-3; TRBD2 matches at 12 bases. This CDR3 spans 18 amino acids. The trim removed 3 bases at V and 4 bases at J, leaving 11 bases unmatched.